Following are 20 T cell receptor beta chains from one sample sequenced in a study of shared clonotypes between healthy human individuals. Profiling relied on immunoSEQ multiplex PCR, and the TCRdb table lists in-frame clones only, not all of them. The data show approximately 1.5 million clones, less than 99% seen once. The sample was naive CD4+ T cells sorted from blood. Subset: CD45RA+ positively selected. The receptors were gathered from a man aged 25 to 40 in good health.

The CDR3 sequence: CASSLEGLVAFF. DNA of the CDR3: TGCGCCAGCAGCTTGGAAGGGCTAGTTGCTTTCTTT. The genes are TRBV5-1 and TRBJ1-1; D ambiguous. Trimming left V 0 bases short and J 11 bases short, with 11 bases between. Germline assignment: CDR1 SGHRS and CDR2 YFSETQ. The CDR3 totals 12 residues.

The chain uses TRBV11-2 and TRBJ2-1; 8 bases fit TRBD2. V shed 5 bases, J shed 6 bases, and the junction held 9 bases outside the gene matches. CDR1 is SGHAT and CDR2 is FQNNGV in the germline V gene. This CDR3 spans 15 amino acids. In DNA form, the CDR3 reads TGTGCCAGCAGCCAGGGACTAGGAAAGACCAATGAGCAGTTCTTC. This gives the protein CASSQGLGKTNEQFF.

The rearrangement uses TRBV4-3 and TRBJ2-7; D possibly corresponds to TRBD1 (5 bases). CDR3 length: 13 residues. Trimming took off 4 bases at V and 6 bases at J, with 13 bases between the two ends. Germline lookup yields CDR1 LGHNA and CDR2 YSLEER. CDR3 protein: CASSPGRLSEQYF. In DNA form, the CDR3 reads TGCGCCAGCAGCCCAGGGCGACTTTCCGAGCAGTACTTC.

The rearrangement uses TRBV5-5 and TRBJ2-3; TRBD2 matches 15 bases. Losses at the gene ends were 4 bases for V and 6 bases for J; bases not matched to a gene: 12. This CDR3 has 18 residues. The V gene's germline CDR1 is SGHKS and CDR2 YYEKEE (reference sequence). CDR3: CASSPTRTSGRVRDTQYF. The CDR3 DNA reads as TGTGCCAGCAGCCCCACCCGGACTAGCGGGAGGGTTCGCGATACGCAGTATTTT.

The chain carries TRBV9 and TRBJ2-3; 7 bases are a match to TRBD2. Trimming cost V 0 bases and J 6 bases; bases outside gene matches: 7. Germline-derived CDR1 and CDR2 are SGDLS and YYNGEE. This CDR3 comprises 15 residues. CDR3 nucleotide sequence: TGTGCCAGCAGCGTAGAACGGGGGGAGACGGATACGCAGTATTTT. Translated: CASSVERGETDTQYF.

Points on this clone: This sample also contains other DNA sequences that code for the same CDR3. The chain recombines TRBV9 with TRBJ1-1; D gene unclear. Germline values: CDR1 SGDLS, CDR2 YYNGEE. This CDR3 has 14 residues. Trimming removed 0 bases from V and 1 base from J, with 7 bases in between. The CDR3 nucleotides are TGTGCCAGCAGCGTAGCTGGGGAGAACACTGAAGCTTTCTTT. Protein product: CASSVAGENTEAFF.

The genes are TRBV9 and TRBJ2-2; D possibly matches TRBD1 or TRBD2 (5 bases each). The CDR3 consists of 17 residues. Germline V gene data show CDR1 as SGDLS and CDR2 as YYNGEE. Trimming shortened V by 0 bases and J by 5 bases, and 17 bases separated the two germline ends. As DNA, the CDR3 is TGTGCCAGCAGCGTAGGATCGGGGCTAGGGGCAACCGGGGAGCTGTTTTTT. This gives the protein CASSVGSGLGATGELFF.

The chain combines TRBV18 with TRBJ1-1; TRBD1 matches at 9 bases. The CDR3 spans 16 residues. V lost 2 bases, J lost 5 bases, and 9 bases stayed unmatched. CDR1 is KGHSH, CDR2 LQKENI, per germline. CDR3: CASSPAPQGAGTEAFF. The CDR3 nucleotides are TGTGCCAGCTCACCAGCCCCACAGGGGGCGGGAACTGAAGCTTTCTTT. Looking up the rest from reference TRBV18 and TRBJ1-1 gives the full variable domain: NAGVMQNPRHLVRRRGQEARLRCSPMKGHSHVYWYRQLPEEGLKFMVYLQKENIIDESGMPKERFSAEFPKEGPSILRIQQVVRGDSAAYFCASSPAPQGAGTEAFFGQGTRLTVV.

The chain employs TRBV9 and TRBJ2-3; possibly TRBD1 for D (6 bases). Trimming stripped 2 bases from V and 0 bases from J, with 19 bases between. CDR1 SGDLS and CDR2 YYNGEE come from the germline V gene. The CDR3 runs 18 residues. CDR3 coding DNA: TGTGCCAGCAGCGTCGCTATCCTAGACAGGTCTAGCACAGATACGCAGTATTTT. Protein sequence: CASSVAILDRSSTDTQYF.

This clone was recorded once. V is TRBV7-6 and J is TRBJ1-2; D perhaps matches TRBD1 (6 bases). From germline, CDR1 is SGHVS and CDR2 FNYEAQ. V was pared by 6 bases and J by 6 bases, with 20 bases between. The CDR3 is made up of 15 amino acids. CDR3 sequence reads: CASSRKSGGKNGYTF. The CDR3 nucleotides are TGTGCCAGCAGTCGTAAGAGCGGGGGCAAAAATGGCTACACCTTC.

The chain recombines TRBV15 with TRBJ2-5; D not resolved. The germline V gene encodes CDR1 LNHNV and CDR2 YYDKDF (reference sequence). The CDR3 is 18 amino acids. The V gene lost 3 bases and the J gene lost 5 bases, with 25 bases spanning the gap. DNA of the CDR3: TGTGCCACCAGCAGTTCGGTCCTCTATGGTGATATTGAGGAGACCCAGTACTTC. Translating gives CATSSSVLYGDIEETQYF.

The CDR3 DNA follows: TGTGCCAGCAGCTTAGTCGGGAGTGGCATCGGGGAGCTGTTTTTT. Translation: CASSLVGSGIGELFF. V is TRBV7-3 and J is TRBJ2-2, with a tentative D call TRBD2 (6 bases). Per germline, CDR1 SGHTA and CDR2 FQGTGA. Trimming shortened V by 2 bases and J by 7 bases, and 14 bases separated the two germline ends. CDR3 size: 15 residues. Based on the CDR3 plus reference TRBV7-3 and TRBJ2-2, the full variable domain is GAGVSQTPSNKVTEKGKYVELRCDPISGHTALYWYRQSLGQGPEFLIYFQGTGAADDSGLPNDRFFAVRPEGSVSTLKIQRTERGDSAVYLCASSLVGSGIGELFFGEGSRLTVL.

The rearrangement joins TRBV19 to TRBJ2-1, with 12 positions matching TRBD2. Trimming took 0 bases from V and 4 from J; bases not matched to a gene: 7. The CDR3 runs 18 residues. CDR1 is LNHDA, CDR2 SQIVND, per germline (reference sequence). CDR3 sequence reads: CASSIEGGLAGLYNEQFF. The CDR3, as DNA: TGTGCCAGTAGTATAGAAGGAGGACTAGCGGGACTGTACAATGAGCAGTTCTTC. The full variable domain, its missing parts supplied by reference TRBV19 and TRBJ2-1, is DGGITQSPKYLFRKEGQNVTLSCEQNLNHDAMYWYRQDPGQGLRLIYYSQIVNDFQKGDIAEGYSVSREKKESFPLTVTSAQKNPTAFYLCASSIEGGLAGLYNEQFFGPGTRLTVL.

The V gene is TRBV7-3, the J gene TRBJ1-3; no reliable D call. Trimming stripped 3 bases from V and 0 bases from J, with 9 bases between. This CDR3 spans 15 amino acids. The V gene's germline CDR1 is SGHTA and CDR2 FQGTGA. The CDR3: CASSLNGNSGNTIYF. The CDR3 nucleotides are TGTGCCAGCAGCTTGAACGGGAACTCTGGAAACACCATATATTTT.

The rearrangement joins TRBV30 to TRBJ2-1, with 8 bases aligning to TRBD2. V lost 2 bases and J lost 10; bases outside the gene matches: 4. Germline assignment: CDR1 GTSNPN and CDR2 SVGIG (reference sequence). CDR3 length: 12 amino acids. CDR3: CAWSNRGGEQFF. DNA of the CDR3: TGTGCCTGGAGTAACCGGGGGGGAGAGCAGTTCTTC.

This chain uses TRBV4-3 with TRBJ1-3; no definite D call. This CDR3 is 15 amino acids long. Germline-derived CDR1 and CDR2 are LGHNA and YSLEER. V was cut by 4 bases and J by 0 bases, with 10 bases left in between. The CDR3 nucleotides are TGCGCCAGCAGCCCGGACGTATTCTCTGGAAACACCATATATTTT. This translates into CASSPDVFSGNTIYF.

This chain connects TRBV5-6 to TRBJ2-1; 8 bases match TRBD1. Germline-derived CDR1 and CDR2 are SGHDT and YYEEEE. J was trimmed by 4 bases and V by 1 base; bases with no gene match: 4. This CDR3 has 15 residues. CDR3 bases: TGTGCCAGCAGCTTGCGGGACAGGATATACAATGAGCAGTTCTTC. Translation: CASSLRDRIYNEQFF.

V is TRBV27 and J is TRBJ1-1; D is perhaps TRBD1 (6 bases). The CDR3 is 15 residues long. Trimming removed 6 bases at V and 5 bases at J, with 19 bases between. Germline CDR1 and CDR2: MNHEY and SMNVEV (reference sequence). In DNA, the CDR3 is TGTGCCAGCAGGCCCTACGGACGGGGGCGGACTGAAGCTTTCTTT. This sequence encodes CASRPYGRGRTEAFF.

The chain is built from TRBV7-2 and TRBJ1-5; D remains ambiguous. The CDR3 length is 15 residues. Germline V lookup: CDR1 SGHTA, CDR2 FQGNSA. Trimming took 4 bases from V and 6 from J, leaving 16 bases between them. The CDR3 loop is CASSSGSGSAQPQHF. CDR3 DNA sequence: TGTGCCAGCAGCTCGGGGTCGGGGTCGGCTCAGCCCCAGCATTTT.

V is TRBV10-3 and J is TRBJ2-1; 14 bases match TRBD2. The V and J ends lost 3 bases and 6 bases, in that order; junction bases with no gene match: 4. The CDR3 covers 16 residues. Germline lookup yields CDR1 ENHRY and CDR2 SYGVKD. Here the CDR3 DNA reads TGTGCCATCAGTGAAGCCGGGACTAGCGGGAGCAATGAGCAGTTCTTC. It encodes CAISEAGTSGSNEQFF.